The 31 T cell receptor beta chains below all came from one sample that was sequenced in a study of blood T cells in healthy people across ages. A second roughly 7 to 11 cycle PCR used barcoded and J-beta primers. One entry per CDR3 protein, called by TCRdb with MiXCR from the 5' RACE reads. The data contain 760,000 or so distinct CDR3 sequences, 20% to 25% of them singletons. The data were also submitted as part of a second study, on T cells of mothers and their children.

Sequenced: blood. These receptors were collected from a boy between 10 and 17 years old in good health.

The rearrangement uses TRBV7-9 and TRBJ1-1, with TRBD1 as a possible D gene (6 bases). Germline assignment: CDR1 SEHNR and CDR2 FQNEAQ (reference sequence). The CDR3 is made up of 15 amino acids. Trimming stripped 0 bases from V and 1 base from J, with 9 bases between. In nucleotides, the CDR3 is TGTGCCAGCAGCTTAGCGACAGGAACGAACACTGAAGCTTTCTTT. Translating it yields CASSLATGTNTEAFF.

This clonotype came up a few times. J is TRBJ2-3 and V is TRBV24-1, with no clear D. Between the trimmed V and J ends, which lost 9 bases and 1 base, there was a span of 7 bases. The V gene's germline CDR1 is KGHDR and CDR2 SFDVKD. The length of the CDR3 is 12 residues. The CDR3 region is CATGGGTDTQYF. As DNA, the CDR3 is TGTGCCACCGGCGGAGGCACAGATACGCAGTATTTT.

The chain uses TRBV5-1 and TRBJ2-3, with no clear D. The CDR3 totals 16 residues. Between the trimmed V and J ends, which lost 0 bases and 0 bases, there was a span of 11 bases. Germline V lookup: CDR1 SGHRS, CDR2 YFSETQ. CDR3 sequence reads: CASSLGYGPSTDTQYF. The CDR3 nucleotides are TGCGCCAGCAGCTTGGGATACGGGCCTAGCACAGATACGCAGTATTTT.

The V gene is TRBV7-2, the J gene TRBJ1-1; no clear D gene. CDR1 is SGHTA, CDR2 FQGNSA, per germline. V lost 2 bases and J 5 bases, leaving 9 bases between the germline ends. The CDR3 runs 13 residues. Here the CDR3 reads CASSLWTSTEAFF. The CDR3 DNA reads as TGTGCCAGCAGCTTATGGACGTCAACTGAAGCTTTCTTT.

The sample holds a few counts of this clonotype. The chain links TRBV4-1 to TRBJ2-5, with unresolved D. The germline V gene encodes CDR1 MGHRA and CDR2 YSYEKL. The CDR3 consists of 14 residues. The germline V and J ends were trimmed by 1 base and 4 bases, with 10 bases remaining between them. As DNA, the CDR3 is TGCGCCAGCAGCCAAGGGGCGAGTGCAGAGACCCAGTACTTC. Encoded protein: CASSQGASAETQYF.

The CDR3 DNA reads as TGTGCCAGCAGCCAATGGGACAGCAGTAGAAATCAGCCCCAGCATTTT. This gives the protein CASSQWDSSRNQPQHF. V is TRBV16 and J is TRBJ1-5; 7 positions agree with TRBD1. The CDR3 covers 16 residues. V lost 1 base and J lost 4; bases outside the gene matches: 7. CDR1 and CDR2 (germline): KGHSY, FQNENV.

This clonotype was seen a handful of times. J is TRBJ2-5 and V is TRBV20-1; 7 bases fit TRBD2. The J call is in doubt because the DNA end fits TRBJ2-1 better. CDR3 length: 13 residues. The germline gives CDR1 DFQATT, CDR2 SNEGSKA (reference sequence). The CDR3 sequence is CSARGGAGDEQFF. The DNA for the CDR3 is TGCAGTGCTAGAGGCGGTGCGGGGGATGAGCAGTTCTTC.

This clonotype was seen a handful of times. The rearrangement uses TRBV4-2 and TRBJ1-2, with D maybe TRBD1 (5 bases). The germline gives CDR1 LGHNA, CDR2 YNFKEQ. Deletions cut 0 bases from V and 7 bases from J, with 15 bases between. This CDR3 has 15 amino acids. CDR3 nucleotides: TGTGCCAGCAGCCAAGATGGTAGGGCAGACAGTGGCTACACCTTC. It translates to CASSQDGRADSGYTF.

The chain links TRBV12-3 or TRBV12-4 to TRBJ1-2, with a tentative D call TRBD1 (6 bases). Trimming removed 6 bases at V and 6 bases at J, with 14 bases between. This CDR3 is 13 amino acids long. The CDR3 protein is CASSKPGVDGYTF. As DNA, the CDR3 is TGTGCCAGCAGCAAACCAGGGGTTGATGGCTACACCTTC.

This clonotype has only a few counts. J is TRBJ1-4 and V is TRBV12-3 or TRBV12-4; D gene unclear. V shed 4 bases and J shed 11 bases, with 14 bases lying between them. CDR3 length equals 13 residues. The CDR3 bases are TGTGCCAGCAGTTCCCTCCCCGGGGAGAAACTGTTTTTT. It specifies CASSSLPGEKLFF.

A few counts support this clonotype. The chain recombines TRBV11-3 with TRBJ2-5; a possible D gene is TRBD1 (5 bases). The CDR3 has 15 residues. Germline values: CDR1 SGHNT, CDR2 YENEEA. V was pared by 5 bases and J by 2 bases, with 15 bases between. In nucleotides, the CDR3 is TGTGCCAGCAGCCCCCGGACGACAGCTCAAGAGACCCAGTACTTC. Amino acid sequence: CASSPRTTAQETQYF.

The V call is TRBV27, the J call TRBJ1-4; 7 bases align to TRBD1. The CDR3 is 15 residues long. CDR1 is MNHEY and CDR2 is SMNVEV in the germline V gene (reference sequence). V lost 5 bases to trimming and J lost 4 bases; unmatched junction nucleotides: 7. The CDR3 region has the DNA TGTGCCAGCAGTCCGCGACAGGGCTTTAATGAAAAACTGTTTTTT. It yields the protein CASSPRQGFNEKLFF.

The chain combines TRBV11-2 with TRBJ2-3, with D perhaps TRBD1 (6 bases). The CDR3 runs to 16 residues. Trimming stripped 5 bases from V and 2 bases from J, with 17 bases between. Germline loops: CDR1 SGHAT, CDR2 FQNNGV. The CDR3 loop is CASSRNREWTTDTQYF. The CDR3 region has the DNA TGTGCCAGCAGCCGGAACAGGGAATGGACCACAGATACGCAGTATTTT.

This clonotype turned up a few times. The chain couples TRBV18 to TRBJ1-3; 9 bases align to TRBD1. Germline assignment: CDR1 KGHSH and CDR2 LQKENI. The V gene end was trimmed by 0 bases and the J gene end by 4 bases; junction bases not matched to a gene: 7. The CDR3 length is 17 residues. DNA for the CDR3: TGTGCCAGCTCACCACCAGGGACAGGGAGAGGCGGAAACACCATATATTTT. Its translation is CASSPPGTGRGGNTIYF.

This clonotype was observed a handful of times. The chain employs TRBV20-1 and TRBJ2-5; D remains unclear. Trimming stripped 1 base from V and 4 bases from J, with 13 bases between. Looked up from germline, CDR1 is DFQATT and CDR2 is SNEGSKA (reference sequence). The CDR3 has 14 amino acids. The CDR3 DNA reads TGCAGTGCTAGAGGGGATCTTCTAGGAGAGACCCAGTACTTC. Translation gives CSARGDLLGETQYF.

As to this clonotype: At one end, the junction sequence differs from germline, possibly due to a read error. The V gene is TRBV2, the J gene TRBJ2-7, with D perhaps matching TRBD1 (5 bases). The CDR3 length is 12 residues. Germline CDR1 reads SNHLY; CDR2 reads FYNNEI. CDR3 region: CASSEGPTSPVF. The CDR3 nucleotides are TGTGCCAGCAGTGAGGGGCCCACTTCCCCGGTCTTC. Drawing the rest from reference TRBV2 and TRBJ2-7, the complete variable domain is EPEVTQTPSHQVTQMGQEVILRCVPISNHLYFYWYRQILGQKVEFLVSFYNNEISEKSEIFDDQFSVERPDGSNFTLKIRSTKLEDSAMYFCASSEGPTSPVFGPGTRLTVT.

V is TRBV12-3 or TRBV12-4 and J is TRBJ2-4; the match to TRBD1 covers 10 bases. CDR3 length: 15 residues. The V segment lost 6 bases and the J segment 12 bases; nucleotides outside the gene matches: 14. CDR3 sequence reads: CASSSPGQGRIGQYF. The DNA for the CDR3 is TGTGCCAGCAGCTCACCGGGACAGGGGCGGATTGGTCAGTACTTC.

The chain recombines TRBV5-1 with TRBJ2-1, with no clear D. The CDR3 is 13 residues long. CDR1 SGHRS and CDR2 YFSETQ come from the germline V gene. Trimming cost V 0 bases and J 6 bases, with 7 bases left between them. CDR3 loop: CASSLAGLNEQFF. In DNA form, the CDR3 reads TGCGCCAGCAGCTTGGCCGGGCTCAATGAGCAGTTCTTC.

The chain recombines TRBV6-2 or TRBV6-3 with TRBJ1-1, with D tentatively TRBD1 (6 bases). The germline V gene has CDR1 MNHEY and CDR2 SVGEGT. Trimming shortened V by 6 bases and J by 10 bases, and 18 bases separated the two germline ends. The CDR3 totals 13 residues. CDR3 in DNA: TGTGCCAGCAGCCCCAACAGGGTCGTCTTAGCTTTCTTT. As protein: CASSPNRVVLAFF.

The CDR3 reads CAISKGTSGANVLTF. The CDR3 coding sequence is TGTGCCATCAGTAAGGGAACTTCTGGGGCCAACGTCCTGACTTTC. The chain carries TRBV10-3 and TRBJ2-6; D unclear. The V end was cut by 5 bases, the J end by 1 base, with 9 bases between. The CDR3 has 15 amino acids. Germline V gene data show CDR1 as ENHRY and CDR2 as SYGVKD.

A few counts support this clonotype. The chain carries TRBV20-1 and TRBJ2-5; D is perhaps TRBD1 or TRBD2 (5 bases each). The J call may be faulty, since TRBJ2-1 better matches the DNA end. The CDR3 extends over 12 amino acids. Germline CDR1 is DFQATT and CDR2 is SNEGSKA (reference sequence). The CDR3 loop reads CSARARGDEQFF. The CDR3 region has the DNA TGCAGTGCTAGGGCCCGAGGGGATGAGCAGTTCTTC.

The V gene is TRBV3-1, the J gene TRBJ1-1; no clear D gene. The CDR3 covers 14 residues. V gave up 0 bases and J gave up 6 bases, with 11 bases separating them. Germline V lookup: CDR1 LGHDT, CDR2 YNNKEL (reference sequence). CDR3 nucleotides: TGTGCCAGCAGCCAAGATTCAGTCCCCCCTGAAGCTTTCTTT. Encoded protein: CASSQDSVPPEAFF.

The chain links TRBV7-9 to TRBJ1-2; no definite D call. Trimming removed 10 bases at V and 8 bases at J, with 17 bases between. CDR3 length: 12 residues. Germline V gene data show CDR1 as SEHNR and CDR2 as FQNEAQ (reference sequence). CDR3 in amino acids: CATSLEREGYTF. DNA of the CDR3: TGTGCCACGAGCTTAGAAAGGGAAGGCTACACCTTC.

The chain recombines TRBV29-1 with TRBJ2-7; 8 positions agree with TRBD1. This CDR3 contains 15 residues. Germline loops: CDR1 SQVTM, CDR2 ANQGSEA. J gave up 0 bases and V 2 bases, and 6 bases lay outside the gene matches. The CDR3 region is CSVELGQGSSYEQYF. The CDR3 DNA reads as TGCAGCGTTGAACTTGGACAGGGAAGCTCCTACGAGCAGTACTTC.

The table lists this clonotype with a few counts. The V and J genes are TRBV2 and TRBJ2-5; 9 bases align to TRBD2. The J call may be incorrect, as the DNA end agrees better with TRBJ2-1. The germline gives CDR1 SNHLY, CDR2 FYNNEI. The CDR3 is made up of 14 amino acids. CDR3 loop: CASIQRGADNEQFF. CDR3 nucleotide sequence: TGTGCCAGCATCCAGCGGGGGGCCGACAATGAGCAGTTCTTC.

The table lists this clonotype with a few counts. The chain joins TRBV6-6 to TRBJ2-5, with D perhaps TRBD1 or TRBD2 (5 bases each). The CDR3 is made up of 14 amino acids. CDR1 is MNHNY and CDR2 is SVGAGI in the germline V gene (reference sequence). V lost 3 bases, J lost 1 base, and 9 bases lay in between. The CDR3 DNA sequence: TGTGCCAGCAGTTATACGGGACCCCAAGAGACCCAGTACTTC. It codes for CASSYTGPQETQYF.

The table lists this clonotype with a few counts. The CDR3 nucleotides read TGTGCCAGCAGCCGGCACAGGGACCAAGAGACCCAGTACTTC. This translates into CASSRHRDQETQYF. The chain recombines TRBV7-9 with TRBJ2-5; TRBD1 might be the D (6 bases). The ends were cut back, 5 bases at V and 0 bases at J, with 10 bases in the middle. Germline assignment: CDR1 SEHNR and CDR2 FQNEAQ (reference sequence). The CDR3 loop spans 14 amino acids.

This clonotype occurred a few times. V gene TRBV12-3 or TRBV12-4 combines with J gene TRBJ2-3, with D possibly TRBD1 on 6 matching bases. V shed 2 bases and J shed 0 bases, with 21 bases lying between them. The CDR3 extends over 19 amino acids. The CDR3 reads CASSLFAPPQGRSTDTQYF. CDR3 nucleotide sequence: TGTGCCAGCAGTTTATTTGCCCCGCCCCAGGGGAGAAGCACAGATACGCAGTATTTT.

This clonotype was found a few times. The chain couples TRBV13 to TRBJ2-7, with TRBD1 as a possible D gene (6 bases). Germline loops: CDR1 PRHDT, CDR2 FYEKMQ (reference sequence). V lost 7 bases, J lost 0 bases, and 13 bases lay in between. This CDR3 spans 14 amino acids. This CDR3 is CASTPGRGSYEQYF. The CDR3 DNA is TGTGCCAGCACTCCTGGCAGGGGCTCCTACGAGCAGTACTTC.

This sequence joins TRBV29-1 and TRBJ2-5, with TRBD2 matching 10 bases. The J call is uncertain, as TRBJ2-7 better fits the DNA end. Germline assignment: CDR1 SQVTM and CDR2 ANQGSEA. This CDR3 is 14 amino acids long. The CDR3 bases are TGCAGCGTTGCCCGCCTAGCGGGAGTCCACGAGCAGTACTTC. Translated: CSVARLAGVHEQYF.

The chain is built from TRBV28 and TRBJ2-7, with 7 bases lining up with TRBD2. The J segment lost 2 bases and the V segment lost 6 bases, leaving 7 bases of the junction unmatched. The germline gives CDR1 MDHEN, CDR2 SYDVKM. This CDR3 is built from 14 residues. CDR3 region: CASRSGTQTYEQYF. The CDR3 nucleotides are TGTGCCAGCAGGAGCGGGACGCAAACCTACGAGCAGTACTTC.